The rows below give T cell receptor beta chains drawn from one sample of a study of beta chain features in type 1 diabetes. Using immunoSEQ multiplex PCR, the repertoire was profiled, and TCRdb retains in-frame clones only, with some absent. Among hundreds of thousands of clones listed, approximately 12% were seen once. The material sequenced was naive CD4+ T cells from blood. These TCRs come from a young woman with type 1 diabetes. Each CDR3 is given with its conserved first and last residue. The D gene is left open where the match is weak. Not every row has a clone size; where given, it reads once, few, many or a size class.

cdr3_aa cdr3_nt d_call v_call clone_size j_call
CASSVDWQGTQYF TGTGCCAGCAGCGTAGATTGGCAGGGGACCCAGTACTTC NA TRBV9 few TRBJ2-5
CASTVSRGSAGELFF TGCGCCAGCACCGTGAGCAGGGGGTCGGCCGGGGAGCTGTTTTTT TRBD1 TRBV5-1 NA TRBJ2-2
CASSPQGGTDTQYF TGTGCCAGCTCACCACAGGGAGGTACAGATACGCAGTATTTT NA TRBV18 NA TRBJ2-3
CASNIYEQYF TGTGCCAGCAATATCTACGAGCAGTACTTC NA TRBV2 NA TRBJ2-7
CASSQRQGGYGYTF TGTGCCAGCAGCCAGAGACAGGGCGGCTATGGCTACACCTTC TRBD1 TRBV7-2 NA TRBJ1-2
CAVPQAISTGELFF TGTGCCGTCCCTCAGGCGATCAGCACCGGGGAGCTGTTTTTT NA TRBV28 NA TRBJ2-2
CASSYEGRTGQYF TGTGCCAGCAGCTATGAGGGGCGGACAGGGCAGTACTTC TRBD1 TRBV7-9 many TRBJ2-4
CASSEASGQGLDSPLHF TGTGCCAGCAGTGAAGCATCGGGACAGGGGTTGGATTCACCCCTCCACTTT TRBD1 TRBV2 few TRBJ1-6
CASSEVAGTGELFF TGCGCCAGCAGTGAGGTGGCGGGTACCGGGGAGCTGTTTTTT NA TRBV10-1 NA TRBJ2-2
CASSLELAGTYEQYF TGTGCCAGCAGCTTAGAACTAGCGGGAACCTACGAGCAGTACTTC TRBD2 TRBV7-2 NA TRBJ2-7
CASSPTGTVTYEQYF TGTGCCAGCTCACCAACCGGGACAGTAACCTACGAGCAGTACTTC TRBD1 TRBV18 NA TRBJ2-7
CASSPRGGAEQFF TGTGCCAGCAGCCCGCGGGGGGGGGCTGAGCAGTTCTTC TRBD2 TRBV11-3 few TRBJ2-1
CASRGSPSYNEQFF TGTGCCAGCCGCGGGAGCCCTTCCTACAATGAGCAGTTCTTC TRBD2 TRBV7-2 few TRBJ2-1
CASSVGWGVGGYTF TGTGCCAGCAGCGTAGGTTGGGGGGTCGGGGGCTACACCTTC NA TRBV9 NA TRBJ1-2
CASSQAGFGYTF TGTGCCAGCAGCCAAGCAGGGTTTGGCTACACCTTC NA TRBV5-4 NA TRBJ1-2
CASSPTGETQYF TGTGCCAGCAGCCCCACGGGGGAGACCCAGTACTTC NA TRBV7-3 few TRBJ2-5
CASSWARTDTQYF TGCGCCAGCAGCTGGGCCCGCACAGATACGCAGTATTTT NA TRBV5-1 few TRBJ2-3
CASSLAGGGYTF TGCGCCAGCAGCTTGGCCGGGGGTGGCTACACCTTC NA TRBV5-1 NA TRBJ1-2
CATSRDPGLVRETQYF TGTGCCACCAGCAGAGATCCGGGACTAGTTAGGGAGACCCAGTACTTC TRBD2 TRBV15 few TRBJ2-5
CASSSPRGQETQYF TGCGCCAGCAGCTCCCCTCGAGGGCAAGAGACCCAGTACTTC NA TRBV5-1 NA TRBJ2-5
CATSSGPIGNTIYF TGTGCCACCAGCAGTGGGCCTATCGGAAACACCATATATTTT NA TRBV15 once TRBJ1-3
CSARGAAYEQFF TGCAGCGCACGGGGGGCGGCCTATGAGCAGTTCTTC NA TRBV29-1 NA TRBJ2-1
CAWWATGKSPEAFF TGTGCCTGGTGGGCCACCGGGAAAAGCCCTGAAGCTTTCTTT NA TRBV30 few TRBJ1-1
CASSSSGGPGETQYF TGTGCCAGCAGCTCTAGCGGGGGGCCAGGGGAGACCCAGTACTTC TRBD2 TRBV5-6 few TRBJ2-5